This passage covers 23 T cell receptor beta chains from one sample sequenced in a study of blood T cell repertoires in COVID-19. TCRdb's copy holds only in-frame clones and misses some; the assay was immunoSEQ multiplex PCR. This sample has around 230,000 clones; about nine tenths occur once, and the top ten carry around 10%. The sequenced sample consisted of PBMCs or T cells enriched from blood (not recorded which). These receptors all come from a man younger than 35 with acute COVID-19.

This chain links TRBV5-1 with TRBJ2-6; 10 bases are a match to TRBD1. The CDR3 is 17 amino acids. V lost 6 bases and J lost 1; bases outside the gene matches: 7. Per the germline V gene, CDR1 is SGHRS and CDR2 is YFSETQ. CDR3 sequence reads: CASTRGQGLSGANVLTF. CDR3 sequence (DNA): TGCGCCAGCACACGGGGACAGGGGTTGTCTGGGGCCAACGTCCTGACTTTC.

This clone was found once. The gene calls are TRBV15 and TRBJ1-1, with unresolved D. The CDR3 runs 14 residues. Germline CDR1 is LNHNV and CDR2 is YYDKDF (reference sequence). The V and J ends lost 6 bases and 2 bases respectively, with 13 bases between them. CDR3 DNA sequence: TGTGCCACCAGAAACTATACGGGTAACACTGAAGCTTTCTTT. This encodes CATRNYTGNTEAFF.

A single count supports this clone. V gene TRBV30 combines with J gene TRBJ1-5; no definite D call. CDR1 is GTSNPN, CDR2 SVGIG, per germline (reference sequence). The CDR3 length is 15 residues. V was shortened by 2 bases and J by 1 base, with 12 bases between the two germline ends. As DNA, the CDR3 is TGTGCCTGGAGTACCCGTTCGGGGAGCAATCAGCCCCAGCATTTT. This codes for CAWSTRSGSNQPQHF.

V is TRBV7-2 and J is TRBJ2-3, with a possible D match to TRBD2 (5 bases). Trimming left V 3 bases short and J 3 bases short, with 16 bases between. Germline CDR1 and CDR2: SGHTA and FQGNSA. The CDR3 consists of 16 residues. CDR3 sequence reads: CASSFSAAVGTDTQYF. In DNA form, the CDR3 reads TGTGCCAGCAGCTTTTCAGCGGCCGTAGGGACAGATACGCAGTATTTT.

CDR3 sequence (DNA): TGTGCCAGCTCACCACGCAGGAAGAGGACTAGCGGGAGGTCCTCCTACGAGCAGTACTTC. This codes for CASSPRRKRTSGRSSYEQYF. V is TRBV18 and J is TRBJ2-7, with 14 positions matching TRBD2. The ends lost 1 base at V and 0 bases at J; junction bases unmatched: 11. The V gene's germline CDR1 is KGHSH and CDR2 LQKENI. This CDR3 is built from 20 residues.

This clone was counted a single time. The chain links TRBV28 to TRBJ1-1, with 7 bases that match TRBD1. Trimming cost V 3 bases and J 0 bases; bases outside gene matches: 4. The CDR3 is 15 residues long. The germline V gene has CDR1 MDHEN and CDR2 SYDVKM. In DNA form, the CDR3 reads TGTGCCAGCAGTTTCTTACAGGGGCTGAACACTGAAGCTTTCTTT. It codes for CASSFLQGLNTEAFF. Complete variable domain (other parts from reference TRBV28 and TRBJ1-1): DVKVTQSSRYLVKRTGEKVFLECVQDMDHENMFWYRQDPGLGLRLIYFSYDVKMKEKGDIPEGYSVSREKKERFSLILESASTNQTSMYLCASSFLQGLNTEAFFGQGTRLTVV.

The chain uses TRBV27 and TRBJ2-7; tentatively, D is TRBD2 (5 bases). CDR1 and CDR2 (germline): MNHEY, SMNVEV (reference sequence). V shed 5 bases and J shed 3 bases, with 11 bases lying between them. The CDR3 consists of 13 residues. The CDR3 bases are TGTGCCAGCAGTCCTAAACGGGGCTACGAGCAGTACTTC. Protein product: CASSPKRGYEQYF.

This chain uses TRBV30 with TRBJ2-3, with D uncertain. CDR1 is GTSNPN, CDR2 SVGIG, per germline (reference sequence). Trimming cost V 4 bases and J 2 bases, with 4 bases left between them. The CDR3 runs 11 residues. The CDR3 loop is CAWTFTDTQYF. CDR3 sequence (DNA): TGTGCCTGGACGTTCACAGATACGCAGTATTTT.

The chain employs TRBV5-1 and TRBJ2-7; maybe TRBD2 (6 bases). Germline values: CDR1 SGHRS, CDR2 YFSETQ. V shed 2 bases and J shed 5 bases, with 17 bases lying between them. The CDR3 contains 15 residues. The CDR3 loop reads CASSFGRYGVNEQYF. The CDR3 coding sequence is TGCGCCAGCAGCTTTGGGAGGTACGGGGTCAACGAGCAGTACTTC. Full variable domain (remainder filled in from reference TRBV5-1 and TRBJ2-7): KAGVTQTPRYLIKTRGQQVTLSCSPISGHRSVSWYQQTPGQGLQFLFEYFSETQRNKGNFPGRFSGRQFSNSRSEMNVSTLELGDSALYLCASSFGRYGVNEQYFGPGTRLTVT.

The V gene is TRBV7-9, the J gene TRBJ2-7; TRBD2 aligns across 9 bases. Germline lookup yields CDR1 SEHNR and CDR2 FQNEAQ (reference sequence). The CDR3 consists of 14 residues. Germline trimming cut 5 bases from V and 2 bases from J; bases unmatched to any gene: 4. DNA of the CDR3: TGTGCCAGCAGCACGACTAGCGGCGCCTACGAGCAGTACTTC. Translation: CASSTTSGAYEQYF.

The chain joins TRBV7-3 to TRBJ2-2, with 7 bases identical to TRBD2. Trimming cost V 1 base and J 3 bases; bases outside gene matches: 5. This CDR3 spans 16 amino acids. CDR1 is SGHTA, CDR2 FQGTGA, per germline. The CDR3 protein is CASSLMGGSDTGELFF. DNA of the CDR3: TGTGCCAGCAGCTTAATGGGCGGGAGCGACACCGGGGAGCTGTTTTTT.

The genes are TRBV6-5 and TRBJ1-2; 7 bases align to TRBD1. CDR1 and CDR2 (germline): MNHEY, SVGAGI. CDR3 length equals 15 residues. After removal of 5 bases from V and 1 base from J, the junction contained 7 bases not matched to a gene. In nucleotides, the CDR3 is TGTGCCAGCAGTATGTACAGGGGAAGTAACTATGGCTACACCTTC. The encoded protein is CASSMYRGSNYGYTF.

The chain links TRBV6-5 to TRBJ1-2; TRBD1 matches at 8 bases. Per the germline V gene, CDR1 is MNHEY and CDR2 is SVGAGI. The V segment lost 9 bases and the J segment 7 bases; nucleotides outside the gene matches: 4. This CDR3 spans 11 amino acids. The CDR3 region has the DNA TGTGCCAGTTCAGGGGGCGGTGGCTACACCTTC. Protein product: CASSGGGGYTF.

This clone was detected a few times. This rearrangement joins TRBV21-1 to TRBJ2-1; the D call TRBD2 from the table was never checked on the DNA. TRBV21-1 is noted as a pseudogene. This CDR3 is built from 17 residues. This CDR3 reads CASSRDPSGVSYNEQFF. The CDR3 DNA is TGTGCCAGCAGCAGGGATCCTAGCGGGGTTTCATACAATGAGCAGTTCTTC.

The CDR3 sequence: CASSQGTEYNSPLHF. CDR3 DNA: TGTGCCAGCAGCCAAGGGACAGAGTATAATTCACCCCTCCACTTT. This chain uses TRBV14 with TRBJ1-6, with a weak D call TRBD1 (6 bases). Germline values: CDR1 SGHDN, CDR2 FVKESK. V lost 1 base and J 4 bases, leaving 8 bases between the germline ends. The CDR3 runs 15 residues.

The V call is TRBV19, the J call TRBJ1-1; 7 bases align to TRBD1. Unmatched junction bases numbered 8, after V lost 1 base and J lost 6 bases. The CDR3 is 15 amino acids. The V gene's germline CDR1 is LNHDA and CDR2 SQIVND (reference sequence). The CDR3 is CASSIVQTGSAEAFF. The CDR3 coding sequence is TGTGCCAGTAGTATAGTCCAGACAGGGTCCGCTGAAGCTTTCTTT.

The CDR3 is CASSASTSGRAEGEQFF. The CDR3 DNA reads as TGTGCCAGCAGTGCCTCGACTAGCGGGAGGGCCGAGGGTGAGCAGTTCTTC. The chain carries TRBV6-4 and TRBJ2-1, with 14 bases aligning to TRBD2. Germline CDR1 reads MRHNA; CDR2 reads SNTAGT. The ends lost 4 bases at V and 9 bases at J; junction bases unmatched: 11. This CDR3 has 17 amino acids.

This rearrangement joins TRBV30 to TRBJ1-1; a weak D match, TRBD1 (5 bases). Germline V gene sequence: CDR1 GTSNPN, CDR2 SVGIG (reference sequence). CDR3 length: 13 residues. V was pared by 2 bases and J by 0 bases, with 7 bases between. CDR3 protein: CAWSRTMNTEAFF. In DNA, the CDR3 is TGTGCCTGGAGTAGGACAATGAACACTGAAGCTTTCTTT. Looking up the rest from reference TRBV30 and TRBJ1-1 gives the full variable domain: SQTIHQWPATLVQPVGSPLSLECTVEGTSNPNLYWYRQAAGRGLQLLFYSVGIGQISSEVPQNLSASRPQDRQFILSSKKLLLSDSGFYLCAWSRTMNTEAFFGQGTRLTVV.

The chain recombines TRBV11-3 with TRBJ2-1; 10 positions match TRBD2. Trimming removed 0 bases from V and 2 bases from J; junction bases left unmatched: 7. From germline, CDR1 is SGHNT and CDR2 YENEEA. CDR3 length: 18 residues. CDR3 loop: CASSLDTRAGGTYNEQFF. DNA for the CDR3: TGTGCCAGCAGCTTAGATACCCGAGCGGGAGGGACCTACAATGAGCAGTTCTTC.

The J gene is TRBJ2-7, the V gene TRBV9; 7 nucleotides match TRBD2. The CDR3 loop spans 14 amino acids. From germline, CDR1 is SGDLS and CDR2 YYNGEE. The V segment lost 3 bases and the J segment 7 bases; nucleotides outside the gene matches: 10. The CDR3 DNA reads as TGTGCCAGCAGCGGCGGACTAGTCGGCGGGGAGCAGTACTTC. It encodes CASSGGLVGGEQYF. Full variable domain (missing parts from reference TRBV9 and TRBJ2-7): DSGVTQTPKHLITATGQRVTLRCSPRSGDLSVYWYQQSLDQGLQFLIQYYNGEERAKGNILERFSAQQFPDLHSELNLSSLELGDSALYFCASSGGLVGGEQYFGPGTRLTVT.

The genes are TRBV9 and TRBJ1-3, with unresolved D. Trimming removed 3 bases from V and 8 bases from J, with 15 bases in between. CDR3 length: 14 amino acids. CDR1 and CDR2 (germline): SGDLS, YYNGEE. The CDR3 spells CASSAIGGWDTIYF. The CDR3, as DNA: TGTGCCAGCAGCGCTATTGGAGGGTGGGACACCATATATTTT. Full variable domain (missing parts from reference TRBV9 and TRBJ1-3): DSGVTQTPKHLITATGQRVTLRCSPRSGDLSVYWYQQSLDQGLQFLIQYYNGEERAKGNILERFSAQQFPDLHSELNLSSLELGDSALYFCASSAIGGWDTIYFGEGSWLTVV.

The V call is TRBV6-6, the J call TRBJ1-5, with 7 bases that match TRBD1. The germline V gene has CDR1 MNHNY and CDR2 SVGAGI (reference sequence). The CDR3 covers 15 residues. V shed 5 bases, J shed 1 base, and the junction held 5 bases outside the gene matches. The chain's CDR3 is CASSKGQESNQPQHF. Here the CDR3 DNA reads TGTGCCAGCAGTAAAGGACAGGAGAGCAATCAGCCCCAGCATTTT.

The CDR3 loop reads CASTAEYNEQFF. For the CDR3, the DNA is TGTGCCAGCACGGCGGAGTACAATGAGCAGTTCTTC. The chain has TRBV12-3 or TRBV12-4 and TRBJ2-1; unclear D gene. The CDR3 covers 12 residues. Trimming pared 7 bases from V and 4 bases from J, leaving 8 bases between.